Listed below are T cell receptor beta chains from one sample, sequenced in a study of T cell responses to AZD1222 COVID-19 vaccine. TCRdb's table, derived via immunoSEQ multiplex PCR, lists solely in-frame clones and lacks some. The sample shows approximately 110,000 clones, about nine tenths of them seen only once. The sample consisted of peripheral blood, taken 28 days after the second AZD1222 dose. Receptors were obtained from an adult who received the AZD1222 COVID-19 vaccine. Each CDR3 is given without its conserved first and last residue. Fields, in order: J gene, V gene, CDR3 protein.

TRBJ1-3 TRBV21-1 ASSKGDVPSYGNTIY
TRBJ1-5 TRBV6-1 ASSEVGGAGNQPQH
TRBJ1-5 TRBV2 ASSGQGGNQPQH
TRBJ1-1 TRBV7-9 ASSLGQGVNEAF
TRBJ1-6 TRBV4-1 ASSHKGDGQAGYNSPLH
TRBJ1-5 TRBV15 ATSRSDRSNQPQH
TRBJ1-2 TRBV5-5 ASSAGTGGFGYT
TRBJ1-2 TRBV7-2 ASSAGQSYGYT
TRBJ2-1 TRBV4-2 ASSQPPGQGEGEQF
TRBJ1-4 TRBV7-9 ASSLPTGSTLATNEKLF
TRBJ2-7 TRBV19 ASSIQPDYEQY
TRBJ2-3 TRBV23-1 ASRQDTQY
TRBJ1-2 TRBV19 ASSTDKASNYGYT
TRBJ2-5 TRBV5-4 ASTLAGGPKIPQY
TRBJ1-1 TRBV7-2 ASSLVEGTEAF
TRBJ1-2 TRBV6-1 ASSESRRGGLTGYT
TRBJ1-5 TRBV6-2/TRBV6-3 ASSYSITYNQPQH
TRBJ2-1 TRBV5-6 ASSLAAGRSYNEQF
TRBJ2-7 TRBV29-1 SGSWGGPGEQY
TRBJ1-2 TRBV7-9 ASNPTGNYGYT
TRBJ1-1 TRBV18 ASSPMDTGTEAF
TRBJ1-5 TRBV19 ASNQQVRNQPQH
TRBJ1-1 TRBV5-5 ASSLWHPNTEAF
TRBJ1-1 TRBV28 ASRPSWTGKNTEAF
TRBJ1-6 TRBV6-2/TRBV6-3 ASSNRPGAESPLH
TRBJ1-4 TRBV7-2 ASSLGGGVEEKLF
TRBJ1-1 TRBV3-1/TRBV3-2 ASSQERQANEAF
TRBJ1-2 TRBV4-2 ASSKQDRDYGYT